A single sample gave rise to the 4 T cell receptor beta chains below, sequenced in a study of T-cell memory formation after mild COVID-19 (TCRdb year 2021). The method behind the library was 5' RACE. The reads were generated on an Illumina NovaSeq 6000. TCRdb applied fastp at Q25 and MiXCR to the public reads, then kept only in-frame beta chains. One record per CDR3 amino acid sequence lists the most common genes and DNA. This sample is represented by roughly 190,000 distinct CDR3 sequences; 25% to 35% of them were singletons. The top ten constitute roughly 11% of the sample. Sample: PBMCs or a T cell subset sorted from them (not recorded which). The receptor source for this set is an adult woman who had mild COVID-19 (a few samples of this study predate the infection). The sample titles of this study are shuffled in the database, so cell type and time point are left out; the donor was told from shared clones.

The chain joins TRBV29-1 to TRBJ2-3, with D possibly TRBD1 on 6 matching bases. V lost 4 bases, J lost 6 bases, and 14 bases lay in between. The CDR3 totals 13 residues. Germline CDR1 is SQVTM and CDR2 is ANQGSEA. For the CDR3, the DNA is TGCAGCGTTGCCCCGCAGGGGCGGGATACGCAGTATTTT. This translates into CSVAPQGRDTQYF.

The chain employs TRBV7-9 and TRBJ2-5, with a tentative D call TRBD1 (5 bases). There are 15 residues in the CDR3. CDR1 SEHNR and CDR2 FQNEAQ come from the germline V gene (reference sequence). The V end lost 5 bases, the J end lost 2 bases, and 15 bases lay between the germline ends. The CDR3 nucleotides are TGTGCCAGCAGCAGACACGCAGGGATACAAGAGACCCAGTACTTC. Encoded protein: CASSRHAGIQETQYF. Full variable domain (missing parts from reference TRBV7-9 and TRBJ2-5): DTGVSQNPRHKITKRGQNVTFRCDPISEHNRLYWYRQTLGQGPEFLTYFQNEAQLEKSRLLSDRFSAERPKGSFSTLEIQRTEQGDSAMYLCASSRHAGIQETQYFGPGTRLLVL.

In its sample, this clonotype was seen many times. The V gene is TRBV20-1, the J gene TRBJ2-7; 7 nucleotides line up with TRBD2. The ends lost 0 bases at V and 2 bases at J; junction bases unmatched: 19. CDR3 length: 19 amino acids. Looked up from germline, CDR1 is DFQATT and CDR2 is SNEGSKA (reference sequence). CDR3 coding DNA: TGCAGTGCTAGAGATCCTATCGGATTAGCGGGCGGCTCGCCCTACGAGCAGTACTTC. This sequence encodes CSARDPIGLAGGSPYEQYF.

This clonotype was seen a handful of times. Written as DNA, the CDR3 is TGTGCCACCAGCGGGACAGGGAACACTGAAGCTTTCTTT. This translates into CATSGTGNTEAFF. This sequence joins TRBV24-1 and TRBJ1-1; the match to TRBD1 covers 8 bases. The trim removed 7 bases at V and 1 base at J, leaving 1 base unmatched. The CDR3 consists of 13 residues. CDR1 and CDR2 (germline): KGHDR, SFDVKD.